This entry describes one T cell receptor (beta chain). Antigen specificity is unknown. This sample is drawn from a study of glioma-infiltrating T cells after dendritic cell vaccination. Study summary: The vaccine used monocyte-derived dendritic cells pulsed overnight with autologous tumor lysate. Three intradermal dendritic cell vaccine injections were given every two weeks. General study findings and limits: TCR clonality showed no direct relationship with survival.

V was clipped by 6 bases and J by 4 bases, with 13 bases between them. The CDR3 is 13 amino acids. Time point described: after dendritic cell vaccination, including at tumor progression/relapse. Sequenced by immunoSEQ multiplex PCR; TCRdb stores in-frame clones only, minus some. The data show some 10,000 clones, with roughly 86% seen just once and 35% to 50% held by the top ten. The sample was blood, taken after dendritic cell vaccination. The V call is TRBV6-7, the J call TRBJ2-7; D is undetermined. TRBV6-7 is treated as an ORF (open reading frame) with a function not yet certain. The clonotype was recovered from a human donor with glioblastoma. CDR3 DNA: TGTGCCAGCAGCCTCAGTTCCCGATACGAGCAGTACTTC. It yields the protein CASSLSSRYEQYF.